Here is one T cell receptor (beta chain) with its context. What it binds is unknown. The data were taken from a study of cytomegalovirus exposure and HLA in healthy donors. Study-level points and caveats: In a later analysis, specific HLA alleles were associated with over 15,000 TCR beta sequences at a 0.05 false discovery rate. Later analysis identified several of the most significant clusters that appeared linked to common viral pathogens.

The CDR3 spans 14 residues. Trimming cost V 4 bases and J 4 bases, with 9 bases left between them. Germline lookup yields CDR1 SGHRS and CDR2 YFSETQ. The study ran its PCR with 60 Vbeta and 13 Jbeta primers. Sequenced by immunoSEQ multiplex PCR; TCRdb stores in-frame clones only, minus some. The repertoire consists of approximately 56,000 clones, with about 71% occurring once and the leading ten covering 22%. The chain employs TRBV5-1 and TRBJ2-6; possibly TRBD2 for D (5 bases). The TCR comes from a woman aged 45 to 65 in good health and CMV-seropositive. Material: PBMCs. The CDR3 DNA follows: TGCGCCAGCAGCCCCACGGGGGGGGCCAACGTCCTGACTTTC. Protein product: CASSPTGGANVLTF.